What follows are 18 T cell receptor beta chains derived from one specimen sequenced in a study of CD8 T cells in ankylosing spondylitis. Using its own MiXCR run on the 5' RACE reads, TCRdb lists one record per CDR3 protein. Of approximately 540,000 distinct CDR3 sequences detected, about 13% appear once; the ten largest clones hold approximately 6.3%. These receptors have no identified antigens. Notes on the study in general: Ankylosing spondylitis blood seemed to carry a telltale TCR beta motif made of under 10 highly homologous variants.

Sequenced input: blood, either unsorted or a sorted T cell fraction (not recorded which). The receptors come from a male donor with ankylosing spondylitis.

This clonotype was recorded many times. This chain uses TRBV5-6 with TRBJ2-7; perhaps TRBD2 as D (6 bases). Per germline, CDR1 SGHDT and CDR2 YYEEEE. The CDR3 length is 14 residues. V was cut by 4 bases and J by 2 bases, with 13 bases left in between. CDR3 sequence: CASSLFGGTYEQYV. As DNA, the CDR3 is TGTGCCAGCAGCCTCTTCGGCGGGACCTACGAGCAGTACGTC.

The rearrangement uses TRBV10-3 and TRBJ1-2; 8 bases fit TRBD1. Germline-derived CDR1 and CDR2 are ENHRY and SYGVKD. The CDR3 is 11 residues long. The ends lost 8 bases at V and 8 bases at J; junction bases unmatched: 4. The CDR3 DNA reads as TGTGCCATCGGACAGGGATCCGGCTACACCTTC. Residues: CAIGQGSGYTF.

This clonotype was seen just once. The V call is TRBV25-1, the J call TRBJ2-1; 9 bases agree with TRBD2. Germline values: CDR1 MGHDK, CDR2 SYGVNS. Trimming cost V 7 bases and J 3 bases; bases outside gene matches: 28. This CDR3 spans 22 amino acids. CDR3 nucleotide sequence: TGTGCCAGCACACTCTCGTTTAGCGGGAGAAGGGCCTCCAAGGTTAGCTACAATGAGCAGTTCTTC. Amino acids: CASTLSFSGRRASKVSYNEQFF.

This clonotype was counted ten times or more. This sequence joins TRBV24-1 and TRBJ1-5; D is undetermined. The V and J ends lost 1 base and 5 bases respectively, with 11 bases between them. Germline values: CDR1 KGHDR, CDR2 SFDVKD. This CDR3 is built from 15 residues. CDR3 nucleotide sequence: TGTGCCACCAGTGATTTACTGCAGTGGTATCAGCCCCAGCATTTT. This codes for CATSDLLQWYQPQHF.

CDR3 sequence reads: CASSDPGAQETQYF. CDR3 bases: TGCGCCAGCAGTGACCCGGGAGCACAAGAGACCCAGTACTTC. This chain links TRBV10-1 with TRBJ2-5; D is possibly TRBD2 (6 bases). Trimming pared 3 bases from V and 2 bases from J, leaving 10 bases between. Germline loops: CDR1 WNHNN, CDR2 SYGVQD (reference sequence). This CDR3 is built from 14 residues.

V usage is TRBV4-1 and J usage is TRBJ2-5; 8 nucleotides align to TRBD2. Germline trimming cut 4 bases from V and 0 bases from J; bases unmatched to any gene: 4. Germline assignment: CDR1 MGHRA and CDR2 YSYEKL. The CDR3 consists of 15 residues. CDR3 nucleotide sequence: TGCGCCAGCAGCCGAAGTAGCGGGGACCAAGAGACCCAGTACTTC. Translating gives CASSRSSGDQETQYF.

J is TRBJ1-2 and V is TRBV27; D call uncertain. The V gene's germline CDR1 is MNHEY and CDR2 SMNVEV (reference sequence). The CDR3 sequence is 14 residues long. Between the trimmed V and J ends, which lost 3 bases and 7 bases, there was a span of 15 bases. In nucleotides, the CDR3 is TGTGCCAGCAGTTTTCTGGACCCGCTTGGTGGCTACACCTTC. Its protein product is CASSFLDPLGGYTF.

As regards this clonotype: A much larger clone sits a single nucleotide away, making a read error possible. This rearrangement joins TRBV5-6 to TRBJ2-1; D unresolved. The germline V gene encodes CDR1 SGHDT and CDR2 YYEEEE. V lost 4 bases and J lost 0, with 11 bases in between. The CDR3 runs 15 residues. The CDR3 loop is CASSPALLSYNEQFF. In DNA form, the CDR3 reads TGTGCCAGCAGCCCGGCCCTACTCTCCTACAATGAGCAGTTCTTC.

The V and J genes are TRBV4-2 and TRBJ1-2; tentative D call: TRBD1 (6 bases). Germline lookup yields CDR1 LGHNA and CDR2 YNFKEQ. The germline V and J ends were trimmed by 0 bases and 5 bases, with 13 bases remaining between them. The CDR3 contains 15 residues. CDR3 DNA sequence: TGTGCCAGCAGCCAAGATTCAGGGGCGCGGTATGGCTACACCTTC. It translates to CASSQDSGARYGYTF.

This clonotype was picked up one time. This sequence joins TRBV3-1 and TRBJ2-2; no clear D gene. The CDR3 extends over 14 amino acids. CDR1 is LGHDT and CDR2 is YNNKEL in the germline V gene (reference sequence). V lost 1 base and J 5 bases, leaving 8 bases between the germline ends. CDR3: CASSQVARTGELFF. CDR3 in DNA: TGTGCCAGCAGCCAAGTAGCACGGACCGGGGAGCTGTTTTTT.

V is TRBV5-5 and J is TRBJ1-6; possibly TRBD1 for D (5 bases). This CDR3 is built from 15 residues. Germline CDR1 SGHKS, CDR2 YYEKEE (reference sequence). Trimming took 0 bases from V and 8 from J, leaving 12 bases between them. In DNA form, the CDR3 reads TGTGCCAGCAGCTTGGACCGGCAGGGTTATTCACCCCTCCACTTT. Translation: CASSLDRQGYSPLHF.

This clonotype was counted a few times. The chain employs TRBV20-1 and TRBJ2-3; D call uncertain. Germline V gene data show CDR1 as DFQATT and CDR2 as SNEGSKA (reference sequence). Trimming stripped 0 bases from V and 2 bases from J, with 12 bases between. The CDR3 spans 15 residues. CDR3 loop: CSAREVGRPTDTQYF. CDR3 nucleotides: TGCAGTGCTAGAGAAGTCGGGCGGCCCACAGATACGCAGTATTTT.

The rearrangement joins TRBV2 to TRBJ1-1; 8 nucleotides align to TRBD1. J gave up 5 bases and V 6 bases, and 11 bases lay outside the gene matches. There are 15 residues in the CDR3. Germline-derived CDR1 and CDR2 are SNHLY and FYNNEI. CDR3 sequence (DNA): TGTGCCAGCAGACCCGAGGGCAGGGGGCGAACTGAAGCTTTCTTT. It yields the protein CASRPEGRGRTEAFF.

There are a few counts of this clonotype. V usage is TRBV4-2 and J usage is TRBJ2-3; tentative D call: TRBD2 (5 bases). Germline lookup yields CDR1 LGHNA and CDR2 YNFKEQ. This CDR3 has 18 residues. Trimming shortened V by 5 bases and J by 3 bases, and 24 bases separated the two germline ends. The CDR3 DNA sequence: TGTGCCAGCAGCTCCGGCATCCGACAAAAATGGGAGACAGATACGCAGTATTTT. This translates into CASSSGIRQKWETDTQYF.

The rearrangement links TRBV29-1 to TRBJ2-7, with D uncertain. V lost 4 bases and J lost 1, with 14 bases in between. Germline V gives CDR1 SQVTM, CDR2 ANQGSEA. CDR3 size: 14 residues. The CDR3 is CSVVAQLRSYEQYF. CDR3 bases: TGCAGCGTTGTGGCCCAACTCAGGTCCTACGAGCAGTACTTC.

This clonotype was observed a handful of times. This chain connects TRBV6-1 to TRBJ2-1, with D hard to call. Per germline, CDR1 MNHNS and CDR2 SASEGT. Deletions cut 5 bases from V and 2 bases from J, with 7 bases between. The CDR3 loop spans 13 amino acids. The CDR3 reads CASSPEPYNEQFF. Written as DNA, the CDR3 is TGTGCCAGCAGTCCCGAACCCTACAATGAGCAGTTCTTC.

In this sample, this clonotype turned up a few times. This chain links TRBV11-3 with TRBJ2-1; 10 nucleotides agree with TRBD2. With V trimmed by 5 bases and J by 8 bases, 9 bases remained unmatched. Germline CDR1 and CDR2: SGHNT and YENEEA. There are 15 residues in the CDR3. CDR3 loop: CASSPEASGSDEQFF. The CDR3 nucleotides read TGTGCCAGCAGCCCAGAGGCTAGCGGGAGTGATGAGCAGTTCTTC.

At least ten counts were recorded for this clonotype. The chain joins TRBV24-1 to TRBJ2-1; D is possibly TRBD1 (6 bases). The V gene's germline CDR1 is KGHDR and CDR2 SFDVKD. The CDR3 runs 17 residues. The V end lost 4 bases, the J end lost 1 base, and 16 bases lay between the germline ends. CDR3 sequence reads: CATSDGGSGTSYNEQFF. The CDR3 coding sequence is TGTGCCACCAGTGACGGAGGATCCGGGACATCCTACAATGAGCAGTTCTTC.